This T cell receptor beta chain was found in a study of OX40 agonist ivuxolimab in advanced cancers. Study-wide results and limits: Clonal expansion by week 6 occurred in CD4+ and CD8+ blood T cells (at 0.1 to 3.0 mg/kg).

Notes on this clone: Its antigen is unidentified. Other DNA sequences from this sample encode an identical CDR3 as well.

The table came from immunoSEQ multiplex PCR; TCRdb's copy has only in-frame clones and leaves some out. The data contain some 69,000 clones, roughly 90% of them singletons. Germline loops: CDR1 SEHNR, CDR2 FQNEAQ (reference sequence). CDR3 size: 14 residues. Trimming cost V 0 bases and J 2 bases, with 7 bases left between them. The clonotype comes from an adult with an advanced solid tumor such as melanoma, head and neck, liver or kidney cancer. The specimen was CD4+ or CD8+ T cells sorted from blood, collected in a trial of the OX40 agonist ivuxolimab. The chain uses TRBV7-9 and TRBJ1-1, with D tentatively TRBD1 (5 bases). The CDR3 here is CASSLAGANTEAFF. The CDR3 DNA is TGTGCCAGCAGCTTAGCAGGGGCCAACACTGAAGCTTTCTTT.